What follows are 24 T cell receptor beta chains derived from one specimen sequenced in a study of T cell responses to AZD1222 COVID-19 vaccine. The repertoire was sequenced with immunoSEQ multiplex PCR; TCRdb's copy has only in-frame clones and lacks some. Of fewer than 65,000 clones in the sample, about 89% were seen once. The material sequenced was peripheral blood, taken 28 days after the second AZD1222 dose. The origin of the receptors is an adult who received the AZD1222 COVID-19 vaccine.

This CDR3 is CSVGTGGGDAQYF. The CDR3 nucleotides are TGCAGCGTTGGGACGGGAGGCGGGGACGCGCAGTATTTT. The chain has TRBV29-1 and TRBJ2-3; TRBD2 agrees at 7 bases. After removal of 4 bases from V and 10 bases from J, the junction contained 11 bases not matched to a gene. CDR3 length equals 13 residues. Per the germline V gene, CDR1 is SQVTM and CDR2 is ANQGSEA.

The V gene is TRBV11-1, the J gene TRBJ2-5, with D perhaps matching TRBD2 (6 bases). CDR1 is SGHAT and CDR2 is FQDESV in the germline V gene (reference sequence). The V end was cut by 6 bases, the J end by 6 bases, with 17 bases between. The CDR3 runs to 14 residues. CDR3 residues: CASRPGGAGQTQYF. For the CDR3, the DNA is TGTGCCAGCAGACCAGGAGGGGCTGGACAGACCCAGTACTTC.

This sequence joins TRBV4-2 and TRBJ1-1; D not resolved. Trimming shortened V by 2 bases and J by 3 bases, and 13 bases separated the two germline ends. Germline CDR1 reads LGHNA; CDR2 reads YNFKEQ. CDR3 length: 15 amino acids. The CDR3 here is CASSQNRRVYTEAFF. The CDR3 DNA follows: TGTGCCAGCAGCCAAAATAGGCGGGTTTACACTGAAGCTTTCTTT.

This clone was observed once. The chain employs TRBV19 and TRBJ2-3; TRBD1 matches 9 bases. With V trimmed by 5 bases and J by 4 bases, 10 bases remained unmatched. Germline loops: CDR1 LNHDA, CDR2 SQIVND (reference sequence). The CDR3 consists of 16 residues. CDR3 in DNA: TGTGCCAGTAGTTTCCGACAGGGGGTGGGGGCAGATACGCAGTATTTT. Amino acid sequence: CASSFRQGVGADTQYF.

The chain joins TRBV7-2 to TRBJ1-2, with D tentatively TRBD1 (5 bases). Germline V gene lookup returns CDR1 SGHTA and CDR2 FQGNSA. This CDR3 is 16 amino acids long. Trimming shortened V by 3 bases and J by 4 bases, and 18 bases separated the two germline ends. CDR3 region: CASSLGLPTAGYGYTF. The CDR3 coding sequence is TGTGCCAGCAGCTTGGGGCTACCGACAGCGGGCTATGGCTACACCTTC.

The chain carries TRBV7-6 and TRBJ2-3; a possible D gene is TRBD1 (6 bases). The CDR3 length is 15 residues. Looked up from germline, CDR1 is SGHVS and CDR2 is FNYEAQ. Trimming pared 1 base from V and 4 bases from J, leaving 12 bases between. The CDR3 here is CASSLGGRGPDTQYF. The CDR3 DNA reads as TGTGCCAGCAGCTTAGGGGGCAGGGGACCAGATACGCAGTATTTT.

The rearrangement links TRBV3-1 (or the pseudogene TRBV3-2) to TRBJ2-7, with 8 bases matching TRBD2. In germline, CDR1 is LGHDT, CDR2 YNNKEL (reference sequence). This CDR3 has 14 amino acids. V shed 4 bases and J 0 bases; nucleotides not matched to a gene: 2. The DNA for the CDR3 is TGTGCCAGCAGCCCTAGCGGGCGCTCCTACGAGCAGTACTTC. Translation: CASSPSGRSYEQYF.

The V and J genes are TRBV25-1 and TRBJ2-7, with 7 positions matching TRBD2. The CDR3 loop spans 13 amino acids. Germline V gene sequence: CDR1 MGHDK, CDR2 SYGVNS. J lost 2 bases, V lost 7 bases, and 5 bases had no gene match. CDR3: CASIEAGAYEQYF. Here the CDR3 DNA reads TGTGCCAGCATCGAGGCGGGAGCCTACGAGCAGTACTTC.

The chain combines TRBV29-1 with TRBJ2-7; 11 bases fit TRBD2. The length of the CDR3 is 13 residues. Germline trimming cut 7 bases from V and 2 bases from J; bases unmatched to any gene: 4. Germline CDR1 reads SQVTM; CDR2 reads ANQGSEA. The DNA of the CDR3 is TGCAGCGGGCTAGCGGGGGGAACCTACGAGCAGTACTTC. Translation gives CSGLAGGTYEQYF.

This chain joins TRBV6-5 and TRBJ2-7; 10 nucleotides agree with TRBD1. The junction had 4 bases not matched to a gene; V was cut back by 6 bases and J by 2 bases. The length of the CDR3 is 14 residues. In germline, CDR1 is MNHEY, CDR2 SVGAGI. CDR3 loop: CASRLGQGAYEQYF. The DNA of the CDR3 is TGTGCCAGCAGACTAGGACAGGGGGCCTACGAGCAGTACTTC.

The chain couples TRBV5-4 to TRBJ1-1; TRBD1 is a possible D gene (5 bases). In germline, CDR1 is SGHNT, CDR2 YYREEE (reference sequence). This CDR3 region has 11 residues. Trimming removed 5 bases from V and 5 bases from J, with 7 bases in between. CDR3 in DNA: TGTGCCAGCAGGGGGGGAACTGAAGCTTTCTTT. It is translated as CASRGGTEAFF.

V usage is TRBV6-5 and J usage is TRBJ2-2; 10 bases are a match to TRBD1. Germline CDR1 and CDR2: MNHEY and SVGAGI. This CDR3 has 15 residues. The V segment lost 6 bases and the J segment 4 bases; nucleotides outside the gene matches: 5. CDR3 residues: CASRWTGGGTGELFF. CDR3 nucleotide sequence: TGTGCCAGCAGATGGACAGGGGGAGGCACCGGGGAGCTGTTTTTT.

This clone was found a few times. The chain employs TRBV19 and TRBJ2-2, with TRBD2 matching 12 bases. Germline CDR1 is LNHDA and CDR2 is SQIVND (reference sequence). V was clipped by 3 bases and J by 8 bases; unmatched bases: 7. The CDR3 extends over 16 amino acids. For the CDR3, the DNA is TGTGCCAGTAGTATTCGGCTAGCGGGAGGGCCTGGGGAGCTGTTTTTT. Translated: CASSIRLAGGPGELFF.

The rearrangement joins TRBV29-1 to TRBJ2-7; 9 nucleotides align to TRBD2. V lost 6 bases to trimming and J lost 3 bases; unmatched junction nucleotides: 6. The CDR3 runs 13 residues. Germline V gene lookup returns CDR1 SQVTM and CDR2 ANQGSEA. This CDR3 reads CSVRLAADYEQYF. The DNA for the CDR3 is TGCAGCGTGAGACTAGCGGCGGACTACGAGCAGTACTTC.

The CDR3: CASSEWGGNLYNEQFF. The CDR3 bases are TGTGCCAGCAGTGAATGGGGCGGGAACCTTTACAATGAGCAGTTCTTC. J is TRBJ2-1 and V is TRBV2; the D gene is possibly TRBD2 (6 bases). The V end lost 2 bases, the J end lost 4 bases, and 15 bases lay between the germline ends. CDR1 and CDR2 from the germline V gene are SNHLY and FYNNEI. The CDR3 has 16 amino acids.

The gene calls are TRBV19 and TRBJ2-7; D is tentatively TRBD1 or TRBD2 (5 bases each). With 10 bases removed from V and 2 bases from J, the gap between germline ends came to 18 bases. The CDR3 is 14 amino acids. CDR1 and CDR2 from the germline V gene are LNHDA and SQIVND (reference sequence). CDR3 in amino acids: CATARGEGAYEQYF. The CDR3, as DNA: TGTGCCACAGCCCGGGGCGAAGGGGCCTACGAGCAGTACTTC. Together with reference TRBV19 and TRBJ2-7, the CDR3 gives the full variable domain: DGGITQSPKYLFRKEGQNVTLSCEQNLNHDAMYWYRQDPGQGLRLIYYSQIVNDFQKGDIAEGYSVSREKKESFPLTVTSAQKNPTAFYLCATARGEGAYEQYFGPGTRLTVT.

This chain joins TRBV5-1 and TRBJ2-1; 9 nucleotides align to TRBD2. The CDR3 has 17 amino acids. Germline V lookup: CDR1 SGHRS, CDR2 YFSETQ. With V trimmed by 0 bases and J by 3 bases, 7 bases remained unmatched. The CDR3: CASSLGGMTSGYNEQFF. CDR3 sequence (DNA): TGCGCCAGCAGCTTGGGAGGGATGACTAGCGGCTACAATGAGCAGTTCTTC. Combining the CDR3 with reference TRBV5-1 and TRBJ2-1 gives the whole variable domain KAGVTQTPRYLIKTRGQQVTLSCSPISGHRSVSWYQQTPGQGLQFLFEYFSETQRNKGNFPGRFSGRQFSNSRSEMNVSTLELGDSALYLCASSLGGMTSGYNEQFFGPGTRLTVL.

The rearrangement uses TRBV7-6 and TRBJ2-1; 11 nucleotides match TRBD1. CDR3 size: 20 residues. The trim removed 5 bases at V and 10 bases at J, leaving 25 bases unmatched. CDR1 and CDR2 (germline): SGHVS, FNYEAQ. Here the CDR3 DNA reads TGTGCCAGCAGCCCCCGACGGACAGGGGGCGCGGGTTTGGTTGGAAACGAGCAGTTCTTC. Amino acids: CASSPRRTGGAGLVGNEQFF.

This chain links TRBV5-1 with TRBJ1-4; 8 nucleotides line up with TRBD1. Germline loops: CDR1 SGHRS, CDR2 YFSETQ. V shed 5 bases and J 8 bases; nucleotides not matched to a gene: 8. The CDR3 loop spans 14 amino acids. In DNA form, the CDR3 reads TGCGCCAGCAGACTGACAGGGGAAGGGGAAAAACTGTTTTTT. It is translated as CASRLTGEGEKLFF.

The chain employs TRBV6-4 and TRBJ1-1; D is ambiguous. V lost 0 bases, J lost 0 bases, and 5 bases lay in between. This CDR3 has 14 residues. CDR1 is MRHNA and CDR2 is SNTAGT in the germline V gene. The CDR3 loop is CASSDSSLNTEAFF. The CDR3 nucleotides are TGTGCCAGCAGTGACTCGAGCCTGAACACTGAAGCTTTCTTT.

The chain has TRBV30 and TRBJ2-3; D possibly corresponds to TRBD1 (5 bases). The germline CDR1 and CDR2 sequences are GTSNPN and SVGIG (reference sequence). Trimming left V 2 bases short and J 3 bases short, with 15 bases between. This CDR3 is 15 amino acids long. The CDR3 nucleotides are TGTGCCTGGAGTCAAATGGGGCTCGGGACAGATACGCAGTATTTT. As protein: CAWSQMGLGTDTQYF.

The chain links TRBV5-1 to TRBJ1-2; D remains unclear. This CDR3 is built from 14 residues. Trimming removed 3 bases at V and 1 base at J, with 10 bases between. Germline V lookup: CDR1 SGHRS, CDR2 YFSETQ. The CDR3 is CASSYGSDNYGYTF. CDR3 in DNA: TGCGCCAGCAGCTATGGGTCGGATAACTATGGCTACACCTTC.

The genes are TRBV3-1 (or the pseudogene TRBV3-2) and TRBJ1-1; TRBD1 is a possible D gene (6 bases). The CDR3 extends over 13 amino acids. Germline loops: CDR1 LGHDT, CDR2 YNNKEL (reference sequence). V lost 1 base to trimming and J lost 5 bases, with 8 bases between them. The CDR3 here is CASSQGGLTEAFF. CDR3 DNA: TGTGCCAGCAGCCAAGGGGGGCTAACTGAAGCTTTCTTT.

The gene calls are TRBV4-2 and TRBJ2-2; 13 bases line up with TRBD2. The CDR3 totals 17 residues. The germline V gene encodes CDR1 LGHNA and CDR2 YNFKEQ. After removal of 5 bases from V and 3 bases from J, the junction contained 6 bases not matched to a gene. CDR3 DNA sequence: TGTGCCAGCAGCTCGCGGACTAGCGGGAGTCACACCGGGGAGCTGTTTTTT. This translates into CASSSRTSGSHTGELFF.